The text below deals with one T cell receptor beta chain. The junction does not match germline at one end; this may be a read error. The data were produced by immunoSEQ multiplex PCR, yet TCRdb's version contains in-frame clones alone and is incomplete. The sample consists of some 88,000 clones, 85% to 95% of them appearing once. The CDR3 is made up of 15 amino acids. Germline-derived CDR1 and CDR2 are MGHRA and YSYEKL. The data were taken from a study of Tregs in tolerant kidney transplant recipients. The receptor comes from a human donor in good health. The specimen was CD8+ T cells from blood. The chain combines TRBV4-1 with TRBJ2-2; D uncertain. DNA for the CDR3: TGTGCCAGCAGCCAAGCTTCTACGCACACCGGGGAGCTGTTTTTT. This gives the protein CASSQASTHTGELFF.